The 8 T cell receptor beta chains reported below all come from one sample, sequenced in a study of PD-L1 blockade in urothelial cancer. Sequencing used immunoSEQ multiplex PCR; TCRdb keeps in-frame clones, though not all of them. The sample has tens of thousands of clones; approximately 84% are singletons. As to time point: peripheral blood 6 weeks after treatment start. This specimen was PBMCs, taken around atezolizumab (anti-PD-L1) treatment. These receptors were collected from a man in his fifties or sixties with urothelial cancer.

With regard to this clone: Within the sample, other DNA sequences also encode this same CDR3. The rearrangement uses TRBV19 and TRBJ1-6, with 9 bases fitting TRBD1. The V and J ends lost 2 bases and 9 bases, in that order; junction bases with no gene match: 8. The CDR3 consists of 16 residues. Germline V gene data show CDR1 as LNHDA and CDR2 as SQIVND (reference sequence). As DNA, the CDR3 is TGTGCCAGTAGTATAAGGGACAGGGAGGGATTTTCACCCCTCCACTTT. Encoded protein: CASSIRDREGFSPLHF.

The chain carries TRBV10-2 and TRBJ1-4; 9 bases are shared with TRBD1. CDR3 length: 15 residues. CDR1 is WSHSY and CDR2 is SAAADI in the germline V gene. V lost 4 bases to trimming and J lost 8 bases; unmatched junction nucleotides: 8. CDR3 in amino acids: CASSATGGLREKLFF. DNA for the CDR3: TGCGCCAGCAGTGCCACAGGGGGCTTAAGGGAAAAACTGTTTTTT.

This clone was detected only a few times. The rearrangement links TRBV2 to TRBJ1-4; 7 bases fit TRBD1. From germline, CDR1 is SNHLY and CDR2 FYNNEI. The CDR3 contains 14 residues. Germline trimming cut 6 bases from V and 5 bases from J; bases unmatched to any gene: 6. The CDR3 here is CASSIGTVNEKLFF. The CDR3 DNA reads TGTGCCAGCAGCATCGGGACAGTAAATGAAAAACTGTTTTTT.

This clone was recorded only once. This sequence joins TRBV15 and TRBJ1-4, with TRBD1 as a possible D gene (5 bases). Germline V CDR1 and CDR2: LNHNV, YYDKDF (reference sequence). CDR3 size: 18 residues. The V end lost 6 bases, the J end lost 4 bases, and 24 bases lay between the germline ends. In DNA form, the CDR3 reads TGTGCCACCAGAAAAGGCACAGGCCGTCTACAAGATAATGAAAAACTGTTTTTT. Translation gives CATRKGTGRLQDNEKLFF.

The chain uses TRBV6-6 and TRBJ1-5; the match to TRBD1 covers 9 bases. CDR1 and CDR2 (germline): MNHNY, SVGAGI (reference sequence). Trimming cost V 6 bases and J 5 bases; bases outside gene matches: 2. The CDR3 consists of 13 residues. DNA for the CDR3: TGTGCCAGCAGCCGGGACAGGGATCAGCCCCAGCATTTT. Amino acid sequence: CASSRDRDQPQHF.

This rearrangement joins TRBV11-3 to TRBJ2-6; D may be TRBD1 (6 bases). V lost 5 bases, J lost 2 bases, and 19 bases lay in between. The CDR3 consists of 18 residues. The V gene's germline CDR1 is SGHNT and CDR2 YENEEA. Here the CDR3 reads CASSIRWTAPPGANVLTF. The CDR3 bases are TGTGCCAGCAGCATAAGGTGGACAGCCCCTCCTGGGGCCAACGTCCTGACTTTC.

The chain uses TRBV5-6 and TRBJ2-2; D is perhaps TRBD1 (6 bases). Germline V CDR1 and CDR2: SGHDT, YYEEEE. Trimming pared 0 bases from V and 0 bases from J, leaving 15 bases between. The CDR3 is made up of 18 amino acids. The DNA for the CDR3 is TGTGCCAGCAGCTTGGACAGGGTACGAGGGACGAACACCGGGGAGCTGTTTTTT. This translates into CASSLDRVRGTNTGELFF.

CDR3 protein: CATSRLGQGGQETQYF. Written as DNA, the CDR3 is TGTGCCACCAGCAGGCTGGGACAGGGGGGACAAGAGACCCAGTACTTC. The rearrangement joins TRBV15 to TRBJ2-5; 11 bases match TRBD1. Germline lookup yields CDR1 LNHNV and CDR2 YYDKDF (reference sequence). Trimming at V came to 3 bases and at J to 2 bases, leaving 5 bases not matched to a gene. The CDR3 spans 16 residues.